This entry lists 30 T cell receptor beta chains sequenced from one sample in a study of blood T cell repertoires in COVID-19. Produced via immunoSEQ multiplex PCR; TCRdb's table is partial and in-frame only. Of roughly 120,000 clones in the sample, 90% are singletons; the top ten hold approximately 1.9%. The sample consisted of peripheral blood. The source is a human donor with active COVID-19. The donor label of this sample is uncertain.

The J gene is TRBJ1-1, the V gene TRBV13; 8 bases align to TRBD1. Losses at the gene ends were 4 bases for V and 6 bases for J; bases not matched to a gene: 7. There are 14 residues in the CDR3. Germline values: CDR1 PRHDT, CDR2 FYEKMQ (reference sequence). Written as DNA, the CDR3 is TGTGCCAGCAGCTCCTCGGACAGGGTGGCTGAAGCTTTCTTT. This sequence encodes CASSSSDRVAEAFF.

This clone was recorded only once. This chain connects TRBV10-1 to TRBJ2-7; tentative D call: TRBD2 (6 bases). Trimming shortened V by 8 bases and J by 1 base, and 15 bases separated the two germline ends. This CDR3 comprises 14 residues. The germline CDR1 and CDR2 sequences are WNHNN and SYGVQD (reference sequence). CDR3 sequence: CASGRGGESYEQYF. As DNA, the CDR3 is TGCGCCAGCGGCCGGGGCGGGGAATCCTACGAGCAGTACTTC.

V and J are TRBV19 and TRBJ1-6; D is possibly TRBD1 (6 bases). CDR1 is LNHDA, CDR2 SQIVND, per germline (reference sequence). The CDR3 runs to 14 residues. Trimming removed 4 bases at V and 7 bases at J, with 11 bases between. The CDR3 spells CASSTRGLNSPLHF. CDR3 DNA sequence: TGTGCCAGTAGTACCAGGGGATTGAATTCACCCCTCCACTTT.

The gene calls are TRBV11-2 and TRBJ1-5, with 7 bases lining up with TRBD1. Germline-derived CDR1 and CDR2 are SGHAT and FQNNGV. There are 15 residues in the CDR3. V gave up 0 bases and J gave up 4 bases; unmatched junction bases: 3. For the CDR3, the DNA is TGTGCCAGCAGCTTAGAACAGGGGCGGAATCAGCCCCAGCATTTT. It codes for CASSLEQGRNQPQHF.

This chain connects TRBV21-1 to TRBJ1-1. TRBV21-1 has pseudogene status. The CDR3 has 17 residues. CDR3 residues: CASSKGRRIGMNTEAFF. DNA for the CDR3: TGTGCCAGCAGCAAAGGAAGACGGATCGGGATGAACACTGAAGCTTTCTTT.

The genes are TRBV19 and TRBJ1-2; D unclear. With 6 bases removed from V and 2 bases from J, the gap between germline ends came to 16 bases. The V gene's germline CDR1 is LNHDA and CDR2 SQIVND (reference sequence). The CDR3 is 15 residues long. The CDR3 sequence: CASRTTQLLNYGYTF. DNA for the CDR3: TGTGCCAGTAGAACCACACAGCTATTGAACTATGGCTACACCTTC.

CDR3 residues: CASSLAGRGALDTQYF. CDR3 coding DNA: TGTGCCAGCAGCTTGGCCGGGCGGGGGGCCTTAGATACGCAGTATTTT. The chain recombines TRBV5-4 with TRBJ2-3; TRBD2 matches at 8 bases. Germline-derived CDR1 and CDR2 are SGHNT and YYREEE (reference sequence). V lost 0 bases to trimming and J lost 5 bases; unmatched junction nucleotides: 8. This CDR3 has 16 amino acids.

V gene TRBV7-2 combines with J gene TRBJ1-1; D is perhaps TRBD1 (5 bases). Trimming took 5 bases from V and 4 from J, leaving 14 bases between them. CDR1 and CDR2 (germline): SGHTA, FQGNSA. CDR3 length: 14 residues. The chain's CDR3 is CASSPSRVGTEAFF. The CDR3 DNA sequence: TGTGCCAGCAGCCCCTCCAGGGTGGGCACTGAAGCTTTCTTT.

This sequence joins TRBV5-4 and TRBJ2-7; TRBD2 matches at 12 bases. With 3 bases clipped from V and 6 bases from J, the junction kept 7 bases outside the gene matches. The CDR3 extends over 15 amino acids. Per germline, CDR1 SGHNT and CDR2 YYREEE (reference sequence). Here the CDR3 DNA reads TGTGCCAGCAGCTCAAGGACTAGCGGGACGTCCGAGCAGTACTTC. Encoded protein: CASSSRTSGTSEQYF.

The chain joins TRBV19 to TRBJ2-7, with D possibly TRBD2 on 6 matching bases. The V gene lost 7 bases and the J gene lost 3 bases, with 16 bases spanning the gap. Germline V gives CDR1 LNHDA, CDR2 SQIVND (reference sequence). The CDR3 is 14 amino acids. The chain's CDR3 is CASTPGTGVYEQYF. CDR3 in DNA: TGTGCCAGTACCCCTGGGACGGGAGTCTACGAGCAGTACTTC.

DNA of the CDR3: TGTGCCAGCAGCCAAGTACTGGGAGTGGGCGGCGGGAACTACAATGAGCAGTTCTTC. It encodes CASSQVLGVGGGNYNEQFF. The chain joins TRBV3-1 (or the pseudogene TRBV3-2) to TRBJ2-1, with TRBD2 as a possible D gene (6 bases). This CDR3 contains 19 residues. Germline lookup yields CDR1 LGHDT and CDR2 YNNKEL (reference sequence). The V end was cut by 1 base, the J end by 3 bases, with 22 bases between.

The V call is TRBV5-4, the J call TRBJ1-5; possible D gene TRBD1, 5 bases. Germline-derived CDR1 and CDR2 are SGHNT and YYREEE (reference sequence). V was clipped by 2 bases and J by 2 bases, with 8 bases between them. The CDR3 extends over 14 amino acids. CDR3 nucleotide sequence: TGTGCCAGCAGCTTTCAGGGCGGCAATCAGCCCCAGCATTTT. This codes for CASSFQGGNQPQHF.

This clone was seen only once. The chain employs TRBV9 and TRBJ1-3; D gene ambiguous. Trimming cost V 3 bases and J 3 bases, with 13 bases left between them. CDR3 length: 15 amino acids. Per the germline V gene, CDR1 is SGDLS and CDR2 is YYNGEE. In nucleotides, the CDR3 is TGTGCCAGCAGCGGGTTTCAGCCGGGTGGAAACACCATATATTTT. This sequence encodes CASSGFQPGGNTIYF.

The chain uses TRBV6-1 and TRBJ1-6, with TRBD1 as a possible D gene (5 bases). Trimming removed 3 bases at V and 8 bases at J, with 14 bases between. Germline CDR1 and CDR2: MNHNS and SASEGT. This CDR3 comprises 15 residues. This CDR3 reads CASSELRRGDSPLHF. In nucleotides, the CDR3 is TGTGCCAGCAGTGAGTTGCGAAGGGGCGATTCACCCCTCCACTTT.

The chain carries TRBV14 and TRBJ2-1; a weak D match, TRBD1 (6 bases). CDR1 and CDR2 from the germline V gene are SGHDN and FVKESK. V was trimmed by 0 bases and J by 10 bases, leaving 7 bases between them. This CDR3 is built from 12 residues. The CDR3 loop is CASSQEGGEQFF. In nucleotides, the CDR3 is TGTGCCAGCAGCCAAGAAGGGGGAGAGCAGTTCTTC.

This clone was observed many times. The chain combines TRBV28 with TRBJ2-4; TRBD1 is a possible D gene (6 bases). The germline gives CDR1 MDHEN, CDR2 SYDVKM. This CDR3 comprises 17 residues. V gave up 6 bases and J gave up 0 bases, with 18 bases separating them. In nucleotides, the CDR3 is TGTGCCAGCAGACAAACCGGGACAAAGCTAGCCAAAAACATTCAGTACTTC. This translates into CASRQTGTKLAKNIQYF.

J is TRBJ2-5 and V is TRBV11-2; possible D gene TRBD1, 6 bases. The germline V and J ends were trimmed by 1 base and 5 bases, with 14 bases remaining between them. The CDR3 length is 15 residues. Germline loops: CDR1 SGHAT, CDR2 FQNNGV. CDR3 nucleotide sequence: TGTGCCAGCAGCTTAGTAGTTTGGGGGCTGGAGACCCAGTACTTC. Protein sequence: CASSLVVWGLETQYF.

V gene TRBV9 combines with J gene TRBJ1-2; TRBD1 matches at 7 bases. CDR3 length equals 15 residues. CDR1 is SGDLS and CDR2 is YYNGEE in the germline V gene. Germline trimming cut 3 bases from V and 3 bases from J; bases unmatched to any gene: 8. Written as DNA, the CDR3 is TGTGCCAGCAGCGCCGGAAGGGGGCCCTACTATGGCTACACCTTC. As protein: CASSAGRGPYYGYTF.

The chain's CDR3 is CASSRDYYEQYF. The CDR3 bases are TGTGCCAGCAGTAGAGACTACTACGAGCAGTACTTC. The chain couples TRBV25-1 to TRBJ2-7; tentative D call: TRBD2 (5 bases). Trimming took 5 bases from V and 3 from J, leaving 8 bases between them. The CDR3 extends over 12 amino acids. Per the germline V gene, CDR1 is MGHDK and CDR2 is SYGVNS.

CDR3 sequence: CASSPDWAFRNQPQHF. The CDR3 bases are TGTGCCAGCAGCCCGGATTGGGCATTCCGCAATCAGCCCCAGCATTTT. The rearrangement uses TRBV7-9 and TRBJ1-5, with D hard to call. The V end was cut by 5 bases, the J end by 2 bases, with 16 bases between. Germline assignment: CDR1 SEHNR and CDR2 FQNEAQ (reference sequence). This CDR3 has 16 amino acids.

The rearrangement links TRBV19 to TRBJ1-1; the match to TRBD1 covers 7 bases. The CDR3 has 15 residues. V lost 5 bases, J lost 4 bases, and 10 bases stayed unmatched. The germline CDR1 and CDR2 sequences are LNHDA and SQIVND (reference sequence). CDR3 region: CASSPGDRWFTEAFF. As DNA, the CDR3 is TGTGCCAGTAGTCCTGGGGACAGATGGTTCACTGAAGCTTTCTTT.

J is TRBJ2-2 and V is TRBV5-5; 8 positions agree with TRBD1. Germline CDR1 reads SGHKS; CDR2 reads YYEKEE (reference sequence). CDR3 length: 15 residues. Trimming took 4 bases from V and 6 from J; bases not matched to a gene: 8. The CDR3 DNA reads as TGTGCCAGCAGCCATGAACCGGGACAGGCCGGGGAGCTGTTTTTT. Translated, it gives CASSHEPGQAGELFF.

This clone was seen only once. The chain employs TRBV4-3 and TRBJ2-5; 11 bases are shared with TRBD2. The CDR3 totals 14 residues. The germline V gene has CDR1 LGHNA and CDR2 YSLEER. The junction had 8 bases not matched to a gene; V was cut back by 1 base and J by 13 bases. The CDR3 DNA sequence: TGCGCCAGCAGCCAAGTGATTAGCGGGGGGGCACCGTACTTC. Translation gives CASSQVISGGAPYF.

The rearrangement links TRBV7-2 to TRBJ1-2; D remains ambiguous. The CDR3 extends over 13 amino acids. Germline V gives CDR1 SGHTA, CDR2 FQGNSA. Trimming took off 5 bases at V and 7 bases at J, with 14 bases between the two ends. CDR3 coding DNA: TGTGCCAGCAGCCCGCCCGGTGGTAGTGGCTACACCTTC. Protein sequence: CASSPPGGSGYTF.

The chain's CDR3 is CASSLVAAGVRTGELFF. For the CDR3, the DNA is TGTGCCAGCAGCTTGGTCGCGGCAGGGGTGAGGACCGGGGAGCTGTTTTTT. The chain uses TRBV5-5 and TRBJ2-2, with D maybe TRBD1 (6 bases). The CDR3 length is 17 residues. Germline CDR1 SGHKS, CDR2 YYEKEE (reference sequence). V gave up 0 bases and J gave up 5 bases, with 17 bases separating them. Using reference TRBV5-5 and TRBJ2-2 for the parts outside the CDR3, the full variable domain is DAGVTQSPTHLIKTRGQQVTLRCSPISGHKSVSWYQQVLGQGPQFIFQYYEKEERGRGNFPDRFSARQFPNYSSELNVNALLLGDSALYLCASSLVAAGVRTGELFFGEGSRLTVL.

This clone came up a few times. This chain links TRBV5-1 with TRBJ2-2; no clear D gene. The germline gives CDR1 SGHRS, CDR2 YFSETQ. The CDR3 runs 13 residues. Trimming took off 5 bases at V and 6 bases at J, with 11 bases between the two ends. The CDR3 nucleotides are TGCGCCAGCAGACTTCTTCCCGCCGGGGAGCTGTTTTTT. Its translation: CASRLLPAGELFF.

The V and J genes are TRBV27 and TRBJ2-3, with 8 bases matching TRBD2. Unmatched junction bases numbered 9, after V lost 0 bases and J lost 4 bases. Germline V CDR1 and CDR2: MNHEY, SMNVEV (reference sequence). This CDR3 is 17 amino acids long. As DNA, the CDR3 is TGTGCCAGCAGTTTATCGTCCAGCGGGGGAGTCTCAGATACGCAGTATTTT. It yields the protein CASSLSSSGGVSDTQYF.

V usage is TRBV10-3 and J usage is TRBJ2-7; 11 bases map to TRBD1. Losses at the gene ends were 6 bases for V and 2 bases for J; bases not matched to a gene: 3. Per germline, CDR1 ENHRY and CDR2 SYGVKD. The CDR3 contains 14 residues. The CDR3 region has the DNA TGTGCCATCAGCCCGGGACAGGGGGCCTACGAGCAGTACTTC. Protein: CAISPGQGAYEQYF.

CDR3 region: CASRASGGARNEQFF. CDR3 nucleotide sequence: TGTGCCAGCAGGGCTAGCGGGGGGGCGAGAAATGAGCAGTTCTTC. The J gene is TRBJ2-1, the V gene TRBV6-5; 12 nucleotides line up with TRBD2. Germline CDR1 and CDR2: MNHEY and SVGAGI. The CDR3 contains 15 residues. Germline trimming cut 6 bases from V and 7 bases from J; bases unmatched to any gene: 7.

In this sample, this clone turned up once. The sample holds other DNA sequences that translate to the same CDR3. The chain combines TRBV4-3 with TRBJ2-7, with D maybe TRBD1 (7 bases). V dropped 3 bases and J dropped 3 bases, with 15 bases sitting between them. Germline values: CDR1 LGHNA, CDR2 YSLEER. This CDR3 region has 15 residues. The CDR3 DNA is TGCGCCAGCAGCCAGGGCGGGACAGCAAGCTACGAGCAGTACTTC. Protein: CASSQGGTASYEQYF.